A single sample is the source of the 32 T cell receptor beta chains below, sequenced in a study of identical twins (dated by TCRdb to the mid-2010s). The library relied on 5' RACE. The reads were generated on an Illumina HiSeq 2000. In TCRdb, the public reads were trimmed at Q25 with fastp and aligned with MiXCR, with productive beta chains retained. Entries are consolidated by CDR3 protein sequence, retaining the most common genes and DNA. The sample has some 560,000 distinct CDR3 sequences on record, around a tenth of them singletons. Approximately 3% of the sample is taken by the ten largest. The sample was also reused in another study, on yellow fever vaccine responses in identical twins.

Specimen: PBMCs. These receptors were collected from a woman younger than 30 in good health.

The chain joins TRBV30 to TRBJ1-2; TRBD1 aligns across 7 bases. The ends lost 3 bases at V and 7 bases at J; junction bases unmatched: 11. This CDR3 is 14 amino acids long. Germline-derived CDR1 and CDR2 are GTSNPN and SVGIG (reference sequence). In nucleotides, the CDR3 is TGTGCCTGGAGGACCCCGACAGGGCAGAGTGGCTACACCTTC. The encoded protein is CAWRTPTGQSGYTF.

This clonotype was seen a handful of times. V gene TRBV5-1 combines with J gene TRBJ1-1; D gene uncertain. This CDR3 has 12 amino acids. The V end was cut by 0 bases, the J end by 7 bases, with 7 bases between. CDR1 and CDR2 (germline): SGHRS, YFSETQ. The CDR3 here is CASSLAKGEAFF. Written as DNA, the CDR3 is TGCGCCAGCAGCTTGGCAAAGGGTGAAGCTTTCTTT. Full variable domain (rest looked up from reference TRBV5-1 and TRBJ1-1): KAGVTQTPRYLIKTRGQQVTLSCSPISGHRSVSWYQQTPGQGLQFLFEYFSETQRNKGNFPGRFSGRQFSNSRSEMNVSTLELGDSALYLCASSLAKGEAFFGQGTRLTVV.

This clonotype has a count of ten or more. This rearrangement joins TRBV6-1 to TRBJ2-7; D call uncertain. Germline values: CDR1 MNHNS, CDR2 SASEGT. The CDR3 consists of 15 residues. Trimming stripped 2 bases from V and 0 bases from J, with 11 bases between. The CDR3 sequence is CASSESTTSSYEQYF. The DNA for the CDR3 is TGTGCCAGCAGTGAATCCACAACCAGCTCCTACGAGCAGTACTTC.

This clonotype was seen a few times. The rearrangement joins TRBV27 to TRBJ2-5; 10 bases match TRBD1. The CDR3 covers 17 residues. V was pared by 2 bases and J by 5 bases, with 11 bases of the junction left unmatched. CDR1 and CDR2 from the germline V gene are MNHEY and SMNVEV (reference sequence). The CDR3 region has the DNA TGTGCCAGCAGTTTAAAGCCACCGACAGGGGGCTGGGAGACCCAGTACTTC. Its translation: CASSLKPPTGGWETQYF.

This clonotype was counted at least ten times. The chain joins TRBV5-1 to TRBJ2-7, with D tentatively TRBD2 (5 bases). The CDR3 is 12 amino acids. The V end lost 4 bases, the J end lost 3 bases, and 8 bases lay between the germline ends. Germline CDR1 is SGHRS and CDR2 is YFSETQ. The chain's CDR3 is CASSEGFYEQYF. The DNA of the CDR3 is TGCGCCAGCAGCGAGGGTTTCTACGAGCAGTACTTC.

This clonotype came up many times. CDR3 in DNA: TGTGCCAGCAGTTACGCAGCAGGGGGCGAGGTTGAAGCTTTCTTT. It specifies CASSYAAGGEVEAFF. The chain has TRBV6-5 and TRBJ1-1; 8 bases fit TRBD1. The CDR3 runs to 15 residues. With 2 bases clipped from V and 7 bases from J, the junction kept 9 bases outside the gene matches. Germline assignment: CDR1 MNHEY and CDR2 SVGAGI.

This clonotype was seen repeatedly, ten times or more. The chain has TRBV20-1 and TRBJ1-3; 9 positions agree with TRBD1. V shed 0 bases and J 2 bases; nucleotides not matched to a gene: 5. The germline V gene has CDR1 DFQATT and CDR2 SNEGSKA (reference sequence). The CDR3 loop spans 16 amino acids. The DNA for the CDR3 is TGCAGTGCTAGAGATCCCTGGACAGGGGCTGGAAACACCATATATTTT. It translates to CSARDPWTGAGNTIYF.

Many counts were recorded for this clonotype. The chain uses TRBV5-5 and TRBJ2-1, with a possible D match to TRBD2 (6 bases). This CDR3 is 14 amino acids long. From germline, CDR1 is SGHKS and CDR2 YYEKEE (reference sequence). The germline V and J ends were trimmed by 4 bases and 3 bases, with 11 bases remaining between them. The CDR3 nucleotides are TGTGCCAGCAGCCGGACGGAGGGCTACAATGAGCAGTTCTTC. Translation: CASSRTEGYNEQFF.

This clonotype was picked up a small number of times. CDR3 sequence reads: CASSLETEGQFF. The CDR3, as DNA: TGTGCCAGCAGCTTAGAGACAGAGGGGCAGTTCTTC. The rearrangement joins TRBV7-9 to TRBJ2-1, with D tentatively TRBD1 or TRBD2 (5 bases each). CDR1 and CDR2 from the germline V gene are SEHNR and FQNEAQ (reference sequence). The CDR3 spans 12 residues. Trimming took 1 base from V and 12 from J, leaving 10 bases between them.

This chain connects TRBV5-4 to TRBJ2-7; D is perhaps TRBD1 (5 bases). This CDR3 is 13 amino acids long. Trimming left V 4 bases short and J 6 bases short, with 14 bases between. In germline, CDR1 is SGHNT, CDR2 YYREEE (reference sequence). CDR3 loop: CASSPGNFREQYF. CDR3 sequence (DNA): TGTGCCAGCAGCCCAGGGAATTTCCGCGAGCAGTACTTC.

CDR3 coding DNA: TGTGCCAGCAGCTTAGCGAGGGCTAGGAACGGGAACATTCAGTACTTC. It translates to CASSLARARNGNIQYF. V is TRBV7-9 and J is TRBJ2-4, with TRBD2 as a possible D gene (5 bases). V lost 0 bases, J lost 7 bases, and 16 bases lay in between. Per germline, CDR1 SEHNR and CDR2 FQNEAQ (reference sequence). This CDR3 has 16 residues.

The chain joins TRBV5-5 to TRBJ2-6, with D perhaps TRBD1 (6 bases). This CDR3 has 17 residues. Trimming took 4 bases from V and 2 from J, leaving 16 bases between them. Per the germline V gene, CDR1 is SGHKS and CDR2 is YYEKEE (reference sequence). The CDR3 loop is CASSPEHRVPGANVLTF. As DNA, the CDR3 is TGTGCCAGCAGCCCCGAACACAGGGTTCCTGGGGCCAACGTCCTGACTTTC.

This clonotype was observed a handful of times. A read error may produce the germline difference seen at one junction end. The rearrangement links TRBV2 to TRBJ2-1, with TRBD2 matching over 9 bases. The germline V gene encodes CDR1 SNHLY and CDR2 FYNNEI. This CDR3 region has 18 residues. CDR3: CARSSQVLAGDSYNEQFF. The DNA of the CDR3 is TGTGCCCGCAGTTCCCAGGTCTTAGCGGGAGATTCCTACAATGAGCAGTTCTTC. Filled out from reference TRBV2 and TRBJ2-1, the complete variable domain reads EPEVTQTPSHQVTQMGQEVILRCVPISNHLYFYWYRQILGQKVEFLVSFYNNEISEKSEIFDDQFSVERPDGSNFTLKIRSTKLEDSAMYFCARSSQVLAGDSYNEQFFGPGTRLTVL.

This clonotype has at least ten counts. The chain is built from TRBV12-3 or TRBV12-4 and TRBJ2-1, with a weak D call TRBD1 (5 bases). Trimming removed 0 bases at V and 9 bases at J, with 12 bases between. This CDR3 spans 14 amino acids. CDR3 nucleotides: TGTGCCAGCAGTTTAGCTTCAAGGGGTAGTGAGCAGTTCTTC. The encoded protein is CASSLASRGSEQFF.

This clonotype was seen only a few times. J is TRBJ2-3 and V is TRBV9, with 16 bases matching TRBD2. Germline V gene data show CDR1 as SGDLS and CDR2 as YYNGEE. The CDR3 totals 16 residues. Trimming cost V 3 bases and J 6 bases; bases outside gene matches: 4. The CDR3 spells CASSAGLAGGPDTQYF. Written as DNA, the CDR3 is TGTGCCAGCAGCGCGGGACTAGCGGGGGGGCCGGATACGCAGTATTTT.

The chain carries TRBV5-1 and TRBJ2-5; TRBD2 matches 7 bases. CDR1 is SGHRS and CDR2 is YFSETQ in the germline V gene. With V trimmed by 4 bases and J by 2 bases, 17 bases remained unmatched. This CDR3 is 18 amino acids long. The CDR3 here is CASSPGKIAREGQETQYF. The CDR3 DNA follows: TGCGCCAGCAGCCCCGGCAAGATCGCCAGGGAGGGGCAAGAGACCCAGTACTTC.

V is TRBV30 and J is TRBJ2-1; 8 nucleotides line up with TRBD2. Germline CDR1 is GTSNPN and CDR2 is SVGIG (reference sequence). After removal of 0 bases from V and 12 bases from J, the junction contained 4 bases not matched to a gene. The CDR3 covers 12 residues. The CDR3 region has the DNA TGTGCCTGGAGTGTGTCGGGAGGGCCGCAGTTCTTC. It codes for CAWSVSGGPQFF.

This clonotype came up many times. The CDR3: CASSPTTGKREQYF. In nucleotides, the CDR3 is TGTGCCAGCAGCCCGACGACCGGGAAACGGGAGCAGTACTTC. The V call is TRBV9, the J call TRBJ2-7, with D perhaps TRBD2 (5 bases). The germline CDR1 and CDR2 sequences are SGDLS and YYNGEE. The CDR3 extends over 14 amino acids. With 4 bases removed from V and 7 bases from J, the gap between germline ends came to 18 bases.

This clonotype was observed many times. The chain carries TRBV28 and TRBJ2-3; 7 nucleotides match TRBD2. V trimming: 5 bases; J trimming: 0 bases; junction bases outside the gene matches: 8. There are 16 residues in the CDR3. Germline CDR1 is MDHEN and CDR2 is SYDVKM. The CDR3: CASSGSGRTSTDTQYF. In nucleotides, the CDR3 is TGTGCCAGCAGTGGGTCCGGGAGGACTAGCACAGATACGCAGTATTTT. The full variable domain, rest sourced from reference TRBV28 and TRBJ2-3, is DVKVTQSSRYLVKRTGEKVFLECVQDMDHENMFWYRQDPGLGLRLIYFSYDVKMKEKGDIPEGYSVSREKKERFSLILESASTNQTSMYLCASSGSGRTSTDTQYFGPGTRLTVL.

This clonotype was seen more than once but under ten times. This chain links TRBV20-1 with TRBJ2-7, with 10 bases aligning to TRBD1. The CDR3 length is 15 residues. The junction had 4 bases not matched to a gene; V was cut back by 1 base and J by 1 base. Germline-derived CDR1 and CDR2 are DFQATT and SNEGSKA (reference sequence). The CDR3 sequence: CSARGRTGGSYEQYF. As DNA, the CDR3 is TGCAGTGCTAGAGGTCGGACAGGGGGGTCCTACGAGCAGTACTTC.

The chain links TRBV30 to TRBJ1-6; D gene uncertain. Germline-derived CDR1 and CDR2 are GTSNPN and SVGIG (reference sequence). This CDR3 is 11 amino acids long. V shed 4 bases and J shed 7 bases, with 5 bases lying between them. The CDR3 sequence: CAWTENSPLHF. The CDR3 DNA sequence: TGTGCCTGGACAGAGAATTCACCCCTCCACTTT. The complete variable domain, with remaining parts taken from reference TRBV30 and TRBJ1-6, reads SQTIHQWPATLVQPVGSPLSLECTVEGTSNPNLYWYRQAAGRGLQLLFYSVGIGQISSEVPQNLSASRPQDRQFILSSKKLLLSDSGFYLCAWTENSPLHFGNGTRLTVT.

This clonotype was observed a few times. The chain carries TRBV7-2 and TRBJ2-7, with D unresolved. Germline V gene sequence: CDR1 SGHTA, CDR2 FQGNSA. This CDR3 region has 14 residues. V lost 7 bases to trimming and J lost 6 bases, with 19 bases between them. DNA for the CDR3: TGTGCCAGCAACTCACCAGGACGGGCCTCCGAGCAGTACTTC. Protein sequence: CASNSPGRASEQYF.

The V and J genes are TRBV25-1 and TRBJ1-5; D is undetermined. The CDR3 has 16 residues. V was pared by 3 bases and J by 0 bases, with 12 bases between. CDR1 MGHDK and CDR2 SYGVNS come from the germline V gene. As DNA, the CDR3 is TGTGCCAGCAGTGACGGCGGCATTTATAGCAATCAGCCCCAGCATTTT. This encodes CASSDGGIYSNQPQHF.

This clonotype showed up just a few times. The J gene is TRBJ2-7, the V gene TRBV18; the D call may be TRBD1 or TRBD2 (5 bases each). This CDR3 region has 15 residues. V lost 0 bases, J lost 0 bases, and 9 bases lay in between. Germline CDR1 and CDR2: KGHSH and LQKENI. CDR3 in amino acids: CASSPPGRSSYEQYF. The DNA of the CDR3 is TGTGCCAGCTCACCACCGGGACGCAGCTCCTACGAGCAGTACTTC.

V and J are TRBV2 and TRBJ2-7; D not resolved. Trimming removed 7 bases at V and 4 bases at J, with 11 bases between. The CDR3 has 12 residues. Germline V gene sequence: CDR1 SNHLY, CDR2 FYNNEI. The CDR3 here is CASKGGEYEQYF. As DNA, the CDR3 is TGTGCCAGCAAGGGCGGTGAATACGAGCAGTACTTC. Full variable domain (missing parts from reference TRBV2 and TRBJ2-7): EPEVTQTPSHQVTQMGQEVILRCVPISNHLYFYWYRQILGQKVEFLVSFYNNEISEKSEIFDDQFSVERPDGSNFTLKIRSTKLEDSAMYFCASKGGEYEQYFGPGTRLTVT.

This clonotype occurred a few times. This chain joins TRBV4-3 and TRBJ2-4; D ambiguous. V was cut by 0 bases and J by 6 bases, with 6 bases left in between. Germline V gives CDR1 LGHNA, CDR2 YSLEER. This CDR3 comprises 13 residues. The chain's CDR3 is CASSQDSTNIQYF. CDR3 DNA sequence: TGCGCCAGCAGCCAAGATTCCACAAACATTCAGTACTTC.

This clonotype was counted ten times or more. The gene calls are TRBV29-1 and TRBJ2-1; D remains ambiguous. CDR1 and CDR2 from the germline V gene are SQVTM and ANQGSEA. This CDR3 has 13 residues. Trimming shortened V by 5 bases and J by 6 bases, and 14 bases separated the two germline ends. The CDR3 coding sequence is TGCAGCGTTCTCGCAGGTACGGTCAATGAGCAGTTCTTC. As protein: CSVLAGTVNEQFF.

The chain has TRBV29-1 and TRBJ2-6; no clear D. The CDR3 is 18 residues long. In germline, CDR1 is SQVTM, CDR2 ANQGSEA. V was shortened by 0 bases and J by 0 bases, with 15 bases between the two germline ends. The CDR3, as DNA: TGCAGCGTTGAAGATCCGTGGCAGCCATTCTCTGGGGCCAACGTCCTGACTTTC. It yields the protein CSVEDPWQPFSGANVLTF.

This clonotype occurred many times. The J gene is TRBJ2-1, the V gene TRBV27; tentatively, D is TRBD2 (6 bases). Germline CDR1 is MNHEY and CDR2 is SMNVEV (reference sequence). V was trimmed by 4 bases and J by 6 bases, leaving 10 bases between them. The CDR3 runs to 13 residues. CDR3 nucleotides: TGTGCCAGCAGTTGGGACTCGGTCAATGAGCAGTTCTTC. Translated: CASSWDSVNEQFF.

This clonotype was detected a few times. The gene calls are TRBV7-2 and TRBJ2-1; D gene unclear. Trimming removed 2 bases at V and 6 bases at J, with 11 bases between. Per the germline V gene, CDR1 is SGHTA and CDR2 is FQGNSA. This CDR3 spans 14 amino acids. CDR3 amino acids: CASSLLPSSNEQFF. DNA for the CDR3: TGTGCCAGCAGCTTACTCCCATCCAGCAATGAGCAGTTCTTC.

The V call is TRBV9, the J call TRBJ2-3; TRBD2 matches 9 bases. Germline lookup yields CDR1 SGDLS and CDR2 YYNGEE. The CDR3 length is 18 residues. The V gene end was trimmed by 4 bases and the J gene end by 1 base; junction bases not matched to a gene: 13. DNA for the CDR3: TGTGCCAGCAGCCACCGGCGGGGGGGCCCGACTGGCACAGATACGCAGTATTTT. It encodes CASSHRRGGPTGTDTQYF.

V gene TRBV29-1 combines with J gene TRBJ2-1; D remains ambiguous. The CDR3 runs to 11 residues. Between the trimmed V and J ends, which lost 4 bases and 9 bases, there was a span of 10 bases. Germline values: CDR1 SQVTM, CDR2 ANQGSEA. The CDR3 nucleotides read TGCAGCGTTGCCCTTTACGGTGAGCAGTTCTTC. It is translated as CSVALYGEQFF.